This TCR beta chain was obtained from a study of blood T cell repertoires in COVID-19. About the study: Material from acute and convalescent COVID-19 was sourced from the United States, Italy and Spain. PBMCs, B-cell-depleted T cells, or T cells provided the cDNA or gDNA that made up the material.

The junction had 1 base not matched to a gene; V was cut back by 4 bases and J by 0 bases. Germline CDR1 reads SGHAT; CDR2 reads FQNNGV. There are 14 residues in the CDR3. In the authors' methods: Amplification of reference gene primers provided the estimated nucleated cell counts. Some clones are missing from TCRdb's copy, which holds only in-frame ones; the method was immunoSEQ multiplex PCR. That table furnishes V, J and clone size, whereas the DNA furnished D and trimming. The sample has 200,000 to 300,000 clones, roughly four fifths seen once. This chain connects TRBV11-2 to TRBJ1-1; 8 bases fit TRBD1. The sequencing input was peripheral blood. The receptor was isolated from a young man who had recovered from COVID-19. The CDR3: CASSSTGVNTEAFF. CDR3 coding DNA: TGTGCCAGCAGCTCGACAGGGGTGAACACTGAAGCTTTCTTT.